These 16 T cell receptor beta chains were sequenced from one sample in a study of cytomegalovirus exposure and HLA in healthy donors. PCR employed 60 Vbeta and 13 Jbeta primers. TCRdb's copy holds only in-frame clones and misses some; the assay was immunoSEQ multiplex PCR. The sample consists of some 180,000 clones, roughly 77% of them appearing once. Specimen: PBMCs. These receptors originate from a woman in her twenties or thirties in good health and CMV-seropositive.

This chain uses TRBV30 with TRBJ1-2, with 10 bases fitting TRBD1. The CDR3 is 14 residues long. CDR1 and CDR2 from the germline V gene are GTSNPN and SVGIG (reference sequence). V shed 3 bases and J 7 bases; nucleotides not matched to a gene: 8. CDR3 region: CAWSLDRGRGGYTF. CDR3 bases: TGTGCCTGGAGCCTTGACAGGGGGCGGGGTGGCTACACCTTC.

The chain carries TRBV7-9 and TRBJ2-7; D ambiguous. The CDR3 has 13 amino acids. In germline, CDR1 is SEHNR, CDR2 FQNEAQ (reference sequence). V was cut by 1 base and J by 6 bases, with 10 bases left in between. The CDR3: CASSLVVLGEQYF. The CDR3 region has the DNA TGTGCCAGCAGCTTAGTGGTACTCGGCGAGCAGTACTTC.

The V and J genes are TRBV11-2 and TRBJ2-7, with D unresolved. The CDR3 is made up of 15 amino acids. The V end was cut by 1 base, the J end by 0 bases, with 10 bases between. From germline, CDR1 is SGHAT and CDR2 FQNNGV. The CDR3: CASSLAIYSSYEQYF. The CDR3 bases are TGTGCCAGCAGCTTAGCAATTTATAGCTCCTACGAGCAGTACTTC. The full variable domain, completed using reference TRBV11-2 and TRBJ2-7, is EAGVAQSPRYKIIEKRQSVAFWCNPISGHATLYWYQQILGQGPKLLIQFQNNGVVDDSQLPKDRFSAERLKGVDSTLKIQPAKLEDSAVYLCASSLAIYSSYEQYFGPGTRLTVT.

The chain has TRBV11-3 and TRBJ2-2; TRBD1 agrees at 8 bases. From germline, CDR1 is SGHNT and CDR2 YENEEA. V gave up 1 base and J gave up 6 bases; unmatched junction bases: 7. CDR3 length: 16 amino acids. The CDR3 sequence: CASSLATGGSAGELFF. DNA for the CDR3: TGTGCCAGCAGCTTAGCAACAGGGGGTTCGGCCGGGGAGCTGTTTTTT.

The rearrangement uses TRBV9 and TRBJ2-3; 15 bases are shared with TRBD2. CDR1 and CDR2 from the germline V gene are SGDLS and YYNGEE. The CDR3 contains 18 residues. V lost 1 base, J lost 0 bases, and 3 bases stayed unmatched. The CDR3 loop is CASSVLGLAGGSTDTQYF. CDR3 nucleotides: TGTGCCAGCAGCGTACTTGGACTAGCGGGGGGGAGCACAGATACGCAGTATTTT.

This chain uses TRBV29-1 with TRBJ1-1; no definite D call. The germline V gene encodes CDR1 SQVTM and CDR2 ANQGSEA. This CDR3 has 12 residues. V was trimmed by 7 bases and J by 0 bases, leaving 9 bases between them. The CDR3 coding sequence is TGCAGCGCCTATAAGATGAACACTGAAGCTTTCTTT. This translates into CSAYKMNTEAFF.

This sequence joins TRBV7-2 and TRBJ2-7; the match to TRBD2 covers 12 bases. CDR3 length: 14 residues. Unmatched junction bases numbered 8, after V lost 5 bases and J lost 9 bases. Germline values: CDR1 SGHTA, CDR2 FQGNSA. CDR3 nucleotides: TGTGCCAGCAGCAAACCCGGACTAGCGGGGTTGCAGTACTTC. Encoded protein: CASSKPGLAGLQYF.

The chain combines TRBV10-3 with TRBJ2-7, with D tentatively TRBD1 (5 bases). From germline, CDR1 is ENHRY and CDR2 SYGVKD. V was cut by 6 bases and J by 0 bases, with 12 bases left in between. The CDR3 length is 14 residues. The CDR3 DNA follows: TGTGCCATCAGGAGGAGCAGGGACTCCTACGAGCAGTACTTC. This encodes CAIRRSRDSYEQYF.

CDR3 residues: CASSPRTGGYNEQFF. The CDR3, as DNA: TGTGCCAGCAGCCCCAGGACAGGGGGCTACAATGAGCAGTTCTTC. The gene calls are TRBV11-3 and TRBJ2-1; 10 bases agree with TRBD1. Unmatched junction bases numbered 4, after V lost 5 bases and J lost 3 bases. The CDR3 has 15 amino acids. Germline lookup yields CDR1 SGHNT and CDR2 YENEEA. The variable domain in full, with the rest retrieved from reference TRBV11-3 and TRBJ2-1, is EAGVVQSPRYKIIEKKQPVAFWCNPISGHNTLYWYLQNLGQGPELLIRYENEEAVDDSQLPKDRFSAERLKGVDSTLKIQPAELGDSAVYLCASSPRTGGYNEQFFGPGTRLTVL.

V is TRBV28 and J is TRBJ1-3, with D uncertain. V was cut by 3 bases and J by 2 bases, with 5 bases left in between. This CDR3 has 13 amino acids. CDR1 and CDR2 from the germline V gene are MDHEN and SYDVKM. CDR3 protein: CASSFPTGNTIYF. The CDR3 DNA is TGTGCCAGCAGTTTTCCAACTGGAAACACCATATATTTT.

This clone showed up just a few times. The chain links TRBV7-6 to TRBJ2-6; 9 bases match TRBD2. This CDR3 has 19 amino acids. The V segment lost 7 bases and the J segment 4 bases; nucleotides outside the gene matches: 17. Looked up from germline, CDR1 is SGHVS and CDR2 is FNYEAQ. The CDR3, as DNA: TGTGCCAGCACCCCAGGGGCGGGGGGGCGGTTCTCCGGGGCCAACGTCCTGACTTTC. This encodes CASTPGAGGRFSGANVLTF.

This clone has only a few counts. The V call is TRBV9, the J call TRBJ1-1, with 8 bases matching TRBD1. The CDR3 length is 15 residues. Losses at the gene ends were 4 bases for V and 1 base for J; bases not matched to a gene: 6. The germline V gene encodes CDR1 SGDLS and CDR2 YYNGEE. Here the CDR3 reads CASSILGTGNTEAFF. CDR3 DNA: TGTGCCAGCAGCATTCTTGGGACAGGGAACACTGAAGCTTTCTTT.

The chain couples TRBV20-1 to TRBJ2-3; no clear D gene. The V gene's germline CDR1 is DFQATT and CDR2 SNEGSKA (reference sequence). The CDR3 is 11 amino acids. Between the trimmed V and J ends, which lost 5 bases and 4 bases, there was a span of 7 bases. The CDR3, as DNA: TGCAGTGCTCTTCCCGCAGATACGCAGTATTTT. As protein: CSALPADTQYF.

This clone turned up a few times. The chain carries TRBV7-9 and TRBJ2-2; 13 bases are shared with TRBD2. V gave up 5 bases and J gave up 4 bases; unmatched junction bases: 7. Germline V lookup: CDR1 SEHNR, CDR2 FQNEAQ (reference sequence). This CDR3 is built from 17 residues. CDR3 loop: CASSPLTSGGRTGELFF. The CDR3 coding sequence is TGTGCCAGCAGCCCCCTGACTAGCGGGGGGCGCACCGGGGAGCTGTTTTTT.

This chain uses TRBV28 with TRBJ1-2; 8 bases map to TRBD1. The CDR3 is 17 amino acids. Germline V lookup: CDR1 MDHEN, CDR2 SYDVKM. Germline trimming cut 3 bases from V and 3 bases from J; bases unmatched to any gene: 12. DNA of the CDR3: TGTGCCAGCAGTTTGTCAGGGGGCGGAGGGGCGTACTATGGCTACACCTTC. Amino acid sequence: CASSLSGGGGAYYGYTF.

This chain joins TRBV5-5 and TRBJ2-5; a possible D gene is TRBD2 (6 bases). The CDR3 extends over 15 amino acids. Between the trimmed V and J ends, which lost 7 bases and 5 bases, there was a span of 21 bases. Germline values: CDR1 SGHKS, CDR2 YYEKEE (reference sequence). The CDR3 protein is CASASPNGGVETQYF. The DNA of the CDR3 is TGTGCCAGCGCTTCGCCCAACGGAGGGGTCGAGACCCAGTACTTC.